The rows below give T cell receptor beta chains drawn from one sample of a study of blood T cells in healthy people across ages. TCRdb reanalysed the 5' RACE reads using MiXCR and keeps one entry per CDR3 protein. The sample records over 700,000 distinct CDR3 sequences, 25% being singletons. These data were also filed under a second study, of T cells of mothers and their children.

The material sequenced was blood. These TCRs come from a boy between 10 and 17 years old in good health. The CDR3 runs from the conserved cysteine through the conserved F or W. A D gene is named only where the DNA matches it firmly. The size entry is marked missing in some rows and otherwise reads once, few, many or a size class.

size,D,V,J,DNA,CDR3
few,-,TRBV21-1,TRBJ1-5,TGTGCCAGCAGCAAAGAGGCACAGCCCTGGGCGGATCAGCCCCAGCATTTT,CASSKEAQPWADQPQHF
-,TRBD2,TRBV7-3,TRBJ2-3,TGTGCCAGCAGCCGAGCGGGGCCCGCAGACACGCAGTATTTT,CASSRAGPADTQYF
few,-,TRBV10-3,TRBJ2-5,TGTGCCATCAGTGACAGGGCTCGGGAGACCCAGTACTTC,CAISDRARETQYF
-,TRBD1,TRBV27,TRBJ2-7,TGTGCCACCCTTGGGACAGGCAACTCCTACGAGCAGTACTTC,CATLGTGNSYEQYF
-,-,TRBV12-3/TRBV12-4,TRBJ1-4,TGTGCCAGCAGCCACGGGCTCGGGGAAGAAAAACTGTTTTTT,CASSHGLGEEKLFF
-,-,TRBV7-9,TRBJ1-2,TGTGCCAGCAGCGGCAGTCCCGTATATCTCCCTGGCTACACCTTC,CASSGSPVYLPGYTF
-,-,TRBV28,TRBJ2-7,TGTGCCAGCAGTTTGAGCCCCACGGCGGCCCACGAGCAGTACTTC,CASSLSPTAAHEQYF
-,-,TRBV7-2,TRBJ2-1,TGTGCCAGCAGCTTAGTAGGCCCCCCGTTCTTC,CASSLVGPPFF
-,-,TRBV20-1,TRBJ2-5,TGCAGTGCTACCCGGAGGGTACTCGCTGGACAGACCCAGTACTTC,CSATRRVLAGQTQYF
-,TRBD1,TRBV5-1,TRBJ2-7,TGCGCCAGCAGCTTTAGCCCGACAGGGGGGTTCCCCTACGAGCAGTACTTC,CASSFSPTGGFPYEQYF
-,-,TRBV4-1,TRBJ2-7,TGCGCCAGCAGCGTCAGTGGGGAATACGAGCAGTACTTC,CASSVSGEYEQYF
-,-,TRBV4-2,TRBJ2-6,TGTGCCAGCAGCCAACATGACAAGGCCGGGGCCAACGTCCTGACTTTC,CASSQHDKAGANVLTF
-,-,TRBV29-1,TRBJ2-5,TGCAGCGTTGATTCTGTAGGGTTGGAGACCCAGTACTTC,CSVDSVGLETQYF
-,TRBD2,TRBV6-1,TRBJ2-7,TGTGCCAGCAGTGAGCTCTTAGCGGGAGGCCTATACGAGCAGTACTTC,CASSELLAGGLYEQYF
-,TRBD2,TRBV6-6,TRBJ2-3,TGTGCCAGCAGTGACGGACTAGCGGGGGCAACAGATACGCAGTATTTT,CASSDGLAGATDTQYF
-,-,TRBV12-3/TRBV12-4,TRBJ2-7,TGTGCCAGCAGTTCACACAGGGTTGAGCAGTACTTC,CASSSHRVEQYF
few,-,TRBV12-3/TRBV12-4,TRBJ1-1,TGTGCCAGCAGCCTGTCCGGCTACACTGAAGCTTTCTTT,CASSLSGYTEAFF